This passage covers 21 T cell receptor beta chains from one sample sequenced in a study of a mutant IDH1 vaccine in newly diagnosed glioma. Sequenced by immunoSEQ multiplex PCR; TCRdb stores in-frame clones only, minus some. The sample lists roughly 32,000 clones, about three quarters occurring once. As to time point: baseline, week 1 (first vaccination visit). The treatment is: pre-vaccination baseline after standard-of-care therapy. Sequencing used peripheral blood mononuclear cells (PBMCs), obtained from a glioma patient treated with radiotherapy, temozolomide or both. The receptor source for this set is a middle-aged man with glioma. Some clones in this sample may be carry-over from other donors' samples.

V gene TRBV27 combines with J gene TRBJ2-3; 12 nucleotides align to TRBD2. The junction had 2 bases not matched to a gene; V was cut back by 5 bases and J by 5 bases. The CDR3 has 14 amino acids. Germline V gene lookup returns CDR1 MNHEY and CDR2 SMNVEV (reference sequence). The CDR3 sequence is CASSLAGGIDTQYF. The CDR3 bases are TGTGCCAGCAGTCTAGCGGGAGGGATAGATACGCAGTATTTT.

The CDR3, as DNA: TGTGCCAGCACGCGGGGGGACCTGCCGAACACTGAAGCTTTCTTT. Translation gives CASTRGDLPNTEAFF. The V and J genes are TRBV28 and TRBJ1-1; weak D call: TRBD1 (5 bases). The CDR3 has 15 residues. Between the trimmed V and J ends, which lost 7 bases and 1 base, there was a span of 16 bases. Per germline, CDR1 MDHEN and CDR2 SYDVKM.

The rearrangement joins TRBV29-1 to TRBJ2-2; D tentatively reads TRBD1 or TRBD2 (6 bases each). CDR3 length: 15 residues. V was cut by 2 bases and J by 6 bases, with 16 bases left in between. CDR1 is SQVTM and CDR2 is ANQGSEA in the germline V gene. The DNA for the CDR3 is TGCAGCGTTGAACTTGGGGGCAGGGAGGCCGGGGAGCTGTTTTTT. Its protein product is CSVELGGREAGELFF.

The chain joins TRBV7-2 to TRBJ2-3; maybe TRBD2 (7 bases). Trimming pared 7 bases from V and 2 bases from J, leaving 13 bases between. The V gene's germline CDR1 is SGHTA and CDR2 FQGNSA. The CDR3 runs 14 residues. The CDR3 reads CASKGGGYTDTQYF. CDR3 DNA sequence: TGTGCCAGCAAGGGCGGGGGCTACACAGATACGCAGTATTTT.

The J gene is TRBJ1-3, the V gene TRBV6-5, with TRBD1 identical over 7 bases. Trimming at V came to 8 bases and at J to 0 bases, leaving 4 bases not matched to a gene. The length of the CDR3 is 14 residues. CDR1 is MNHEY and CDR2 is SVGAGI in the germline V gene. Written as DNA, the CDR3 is TGTGCCAGCTCGGGACAGCGCTCTGGAAACACCATATATTTT. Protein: CASSGQRSGNTIYF.

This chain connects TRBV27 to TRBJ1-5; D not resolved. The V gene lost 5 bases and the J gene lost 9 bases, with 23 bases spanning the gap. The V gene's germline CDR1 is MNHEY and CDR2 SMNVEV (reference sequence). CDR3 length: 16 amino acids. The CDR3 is CASSLTSDQPQWPQHF. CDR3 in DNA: TGTGCCAGCAGTCTTACCTCGGACCAGCCACAGTGGCCCCAGCATTTT.

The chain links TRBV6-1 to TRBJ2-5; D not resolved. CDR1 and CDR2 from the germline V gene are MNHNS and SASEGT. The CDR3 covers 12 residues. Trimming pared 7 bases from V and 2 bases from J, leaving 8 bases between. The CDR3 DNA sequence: TGTGCCAGCACAAGGCAGCAAGAGACCCAGTACTTC. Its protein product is CASTRQQETQYF.

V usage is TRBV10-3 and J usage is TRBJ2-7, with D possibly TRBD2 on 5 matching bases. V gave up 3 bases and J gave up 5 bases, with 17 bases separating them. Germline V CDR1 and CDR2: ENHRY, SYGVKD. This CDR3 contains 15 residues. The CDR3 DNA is TGTGCCATCAGTGAAGTTAAGGGAGTCGTACACGAGCAGTACTTC. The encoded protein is CAISEVKGVVHEQYF.

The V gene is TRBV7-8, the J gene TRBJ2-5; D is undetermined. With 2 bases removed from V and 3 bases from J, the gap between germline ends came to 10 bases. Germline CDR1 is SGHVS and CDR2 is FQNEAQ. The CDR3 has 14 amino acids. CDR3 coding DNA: TGTGCCAGCAGCTTATCCCAGGTGGAAGAGACCCAGTACTTC. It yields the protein CASSLSQVEETQYF.

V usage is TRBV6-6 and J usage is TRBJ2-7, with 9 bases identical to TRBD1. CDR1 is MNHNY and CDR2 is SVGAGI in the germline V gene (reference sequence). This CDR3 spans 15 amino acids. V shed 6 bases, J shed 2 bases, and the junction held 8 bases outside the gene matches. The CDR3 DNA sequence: TGTGCCAGCAGAACCGGGACAGGGTTCCCCTACGAGCAGTACTTC. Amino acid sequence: CASRTGTGFPYEQYF.

CDR3 in amino acids: CASSLQEGTYEQYF. The CDR3 DNA reads as TGTGCCAGCAGCTTGCAGGAGGGAACCTACGAGCAGTACTTC. J is TRBJ2-7 and V is TRBV11-2, with D tentatively TRBD2 (6 bases). This CDR3 is built from 14 residues. Per the germline V gene, CDR1 is SGHAT and CDR2 is FQNNGV. V was cut by 3 bases and J by 2 bases, with 11 bases left in between.

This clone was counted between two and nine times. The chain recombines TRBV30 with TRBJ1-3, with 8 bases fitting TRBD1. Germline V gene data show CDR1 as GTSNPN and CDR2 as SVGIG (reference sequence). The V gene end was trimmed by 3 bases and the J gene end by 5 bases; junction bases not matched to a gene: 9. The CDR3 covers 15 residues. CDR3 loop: CAWSRSDRGRNTIYF. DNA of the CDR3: TGTGCCTGGAGCCGCTCAGACAGGGGAAGAAACACCATATATTTT.

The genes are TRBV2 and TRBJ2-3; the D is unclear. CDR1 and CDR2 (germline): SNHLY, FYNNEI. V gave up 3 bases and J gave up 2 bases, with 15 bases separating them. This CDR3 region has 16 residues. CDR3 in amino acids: CASSEESPRSTDTQYF. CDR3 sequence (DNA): TGTGCCAGCAGTGAGGAGTCCCCGAGGTCCACAGATACGCAGTATTTT.

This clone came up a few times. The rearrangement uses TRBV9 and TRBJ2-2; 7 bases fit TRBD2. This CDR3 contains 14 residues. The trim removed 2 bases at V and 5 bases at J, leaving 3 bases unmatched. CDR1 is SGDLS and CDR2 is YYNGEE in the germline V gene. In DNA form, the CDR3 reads TGTGCCAGCAGCGTTGGGGGGGAAACCGGGGAGCTGTTTTTT. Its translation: CASSVGGETGELFF.

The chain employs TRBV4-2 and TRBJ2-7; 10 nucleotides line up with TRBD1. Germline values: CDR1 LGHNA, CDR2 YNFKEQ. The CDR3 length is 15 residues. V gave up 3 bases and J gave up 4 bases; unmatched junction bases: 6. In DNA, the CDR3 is TGTGCCAGCAGCCACGCCGGGACAGGGGATTACGAGCAGTACTTC. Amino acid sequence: CASSHAGTGDYEQYF.

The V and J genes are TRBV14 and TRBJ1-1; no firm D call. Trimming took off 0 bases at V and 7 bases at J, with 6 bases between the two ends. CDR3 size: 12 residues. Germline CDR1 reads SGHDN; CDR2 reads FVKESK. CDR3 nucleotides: TGTGCCAGCAGCCAAGATGTGGGTGAAGCTTTCTTT. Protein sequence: CASSQDVGEAFF.

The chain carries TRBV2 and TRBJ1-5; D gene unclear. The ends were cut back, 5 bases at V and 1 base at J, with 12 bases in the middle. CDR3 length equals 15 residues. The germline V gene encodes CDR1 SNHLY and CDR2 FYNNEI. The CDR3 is CASSRSSGSNQPQHF. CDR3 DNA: TGTGCCAGCAGTCGGTCCAGTGGGAGCAATCAGCCCCAGCATTTT.

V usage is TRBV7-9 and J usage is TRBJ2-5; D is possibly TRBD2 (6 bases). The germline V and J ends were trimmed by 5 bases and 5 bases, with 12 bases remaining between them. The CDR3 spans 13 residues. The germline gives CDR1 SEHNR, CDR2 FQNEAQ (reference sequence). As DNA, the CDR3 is TGTGCCAGCAGCCTCAGAGGAGGGGAGACCCAGTACTTC. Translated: CASSLRGGETQYF.

The CDR3 nucleotides read TGCAGCGTTGAAGTCGCGTTAAACTACGAGCAGTACTTC. Translated: CSVEVALNYEQYF. The chain has TRBV29-1 and TRBJ2-7, with no clear D. CDR3 length: 13 residues. CDR1 and CDR2 from the germline V gene are SQVTM and ANQGSEA. V gave up 1 base and J gave up 3 bases, with 10 bases separating them.

CDR3 in amino acids: CASSRTDLSYEQYF. The CDR3 coding sequence is TGTGCCAGCAGCAGAACGGACCTCTCCTACGAGCAGTACTTC. The chain carries TRBV11-3 and TRBJ2-7; D is ambiguous. V was trimmed by 5 bases and J by 0 bases, leaving 11 bases between them. The CDR3 runs 14 residues. Germline V lookup: CDR1 SGHNT, CDR2 YENEEA.

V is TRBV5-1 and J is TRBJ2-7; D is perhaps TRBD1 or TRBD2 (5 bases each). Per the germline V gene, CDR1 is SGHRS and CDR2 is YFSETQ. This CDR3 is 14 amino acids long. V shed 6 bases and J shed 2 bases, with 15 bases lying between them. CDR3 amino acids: CASNPGTVTYEQYF. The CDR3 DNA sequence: TGCGCCAGCAACCCCGGGACCGTGACCTACGAGCAGTACTTC. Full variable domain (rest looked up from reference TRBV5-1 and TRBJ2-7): KAGVTQTPRYLIKTRGQQVTLSCSPISGHRSVSWYQQTPGQGLQFLFEYFSETQRNKGNFPGRFSGRQFSNSRSEMNVSTLELGDSALYLCASNPGTVTYEQYFGPGTRLTVT.